Sequencing of this T cell receptor beta chain was carried out in a study of CD8+ T cells in alopecia areata listed by TCRdb under 2018. Context from the whole study: The treated patients, all with moderate-to-severe alopecia areata, were enrolled in an open-label pilot trial of oral tofacitinib given at 5 to 10 mg twice daily. In humans, TCRbeta sequencing was performed on scalp tissue and on sorted CD4+ and CD8+ peripheral blood T cells from healthy controls and from patients with patchy or totalis/universalis alopecia areata. TCRbeta CDR3 regions were amplified by immunoSEQ multiplex PCR using 35 Vbeta forward and 13 Jbeta reverse primers. The study used high-throughput TCRbeta sequencing to examine T cell clonal expansion in alopecia areata, in both the C3H/HeJ mouse model and human patients. Clonality in the scalp was compared among normal scalp (n=4), patchy alopecia areata scalp (n=8), and alopecia totalis/universalis scalp (n=8). Tofacitinib was given for 6 to 18 months, followed by 6 months of follow-up off drug to assess delayed response and recurrence. Biopsies were taken from tofacitinib-treated patients at baseline and at 4 and 24 weeks of treatment, and a later scalp biopsy was taken in several of the tofacitinib-treated patients. RNA was obtained with the PAXgene miRNA kit for fixed scalp, the miRNeasy kit for PBMCs, and the RNeasy kit for mouse skin. Overall study results and their limits: Shared TCR sequences between patients were less evident than in mice, which may be partly attributable to HLA diversity in the patient population. Unlike mouse skin, which is dominated by gammadelta T cells, normal human skin has resident alphabeta T cells that are also sequenced, and this complicates analysis of the scalp TCR repertoire. Compared with normal scalp, lesional scalp, particularly in alopecia totalis/universalis, had higher clonality and more expanded CD8+ clones, which suggests antigenic drive.

CDR1 and CDR2 (LGHNA, YSLEER) derive from the germline V gene. The CDR3 goes from the cysteine to the phenylalanine over 12 residues. The kept DNA is CDR3 alone, 36 bases in frame from the first base. V is shortened by 4 bases, J by 7 bases, and the region joining them spans 11 bases. From alopecia areata patients, peripheral blood was collected along with lesional scalp punch biopsies. After PBMCs were isolated by density centrifugation and stained for CD3, CD4 and CD8, a FACSAria was used to sort CD4+ and CD8+ T cells. The sample holds one count of this clone. The antigen it recognizes is unknown. Qualities for individual bases were not recorded, and no much larger clone is one base off. The library was made by the immunoSEQ multiplex PCR assay. To provide template for TCR sequencing, every sample had RNA extracted and reverse transcribed into cDNA. SuperScript III was used for first-strand cDNA synthesis, primed with a 2:1 mix of oligo-dT and random hexamers. A synthetic immune receptor repertoire was used to measure amplification bias, and any remaining bias was corrected computationally. Per the authors' processing: Raw reads were preprocessed for error removal, and CDR3 was defined according to IMGT conventions as running from the conserved cysteine to phenylalanine. To get clonality, Shannon entropy was normalized by log2 of the number of productive unique TCRs and the result was subtracted from 1. CD4 or CD8 identity of scalp clones was inferred by cross-referencing scalp TCRbeta sequences with sorted blood CD4 and CD8 repertoires. This immuneACCESS table, as held by TCRdb, lists in-frame sequences with V and J called but not all clones. Of the missing ones, under half trace to an unresolved V gene in checked studies; the others have no known cause. Clonal size and the V and J genes are those of that table, whereas D and trimming came from the DNA. This sample is represented by 75,000 to 100,000 clones; more than 35% of them were singletons. The ten top clones hold about 1.2% of the sample.

This clonotype was sampled from a human donor with alopecia areata. Sequencing used CD4+ T cells sorted from blood. The chain joins TRBV4-3 to TRBJ2-7, with the D gene too uncertain to name. The DNA is TGCGCCAGCAGCCCAGTTGGTGGGGAGCAGTACTTC. Protein translation: CASSPVGGEQYF.